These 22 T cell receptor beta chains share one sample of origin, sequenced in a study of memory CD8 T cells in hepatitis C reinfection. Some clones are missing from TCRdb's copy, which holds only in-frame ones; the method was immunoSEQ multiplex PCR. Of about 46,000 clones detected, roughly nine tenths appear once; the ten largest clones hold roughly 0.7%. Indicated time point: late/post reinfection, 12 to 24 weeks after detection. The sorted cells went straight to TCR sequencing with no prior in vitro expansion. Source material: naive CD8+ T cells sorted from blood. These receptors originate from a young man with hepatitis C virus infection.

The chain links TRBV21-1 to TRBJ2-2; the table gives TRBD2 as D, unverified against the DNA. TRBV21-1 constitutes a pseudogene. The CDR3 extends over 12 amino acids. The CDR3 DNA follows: TGCTACGTCTGGACTAACACCGGGGAGCTGTTTTTT. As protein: CYVWTNTGELFF.

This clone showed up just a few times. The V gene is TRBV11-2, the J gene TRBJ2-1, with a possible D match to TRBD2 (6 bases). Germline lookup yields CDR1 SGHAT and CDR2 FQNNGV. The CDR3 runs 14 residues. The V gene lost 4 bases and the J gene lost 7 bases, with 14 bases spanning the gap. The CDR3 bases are TGTGCCAGCAGCTACAAGGGAGGTATGAATGAGCAGTTCTTC. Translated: CASSYKGGMNEQFF. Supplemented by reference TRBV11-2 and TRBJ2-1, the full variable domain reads EAGVAQSPRYKIIEKRQSVAFWCNPISGHATLYWYQQILGQGPKLLIQFQNNGVVDDSQLPKDRFSAERLKGVDSTLKIQPAKLEDSAVYLCASSYKGGMNEQFFGPGTRLTVL.

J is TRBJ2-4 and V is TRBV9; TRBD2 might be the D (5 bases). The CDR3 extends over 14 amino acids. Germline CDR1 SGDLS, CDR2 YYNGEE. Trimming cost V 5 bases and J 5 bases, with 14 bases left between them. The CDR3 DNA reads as TGTGCCAGCAGTAACGAGGGCCTAGAAAACATTCAGTACTTC. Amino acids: CASSNEGLENIQYF.

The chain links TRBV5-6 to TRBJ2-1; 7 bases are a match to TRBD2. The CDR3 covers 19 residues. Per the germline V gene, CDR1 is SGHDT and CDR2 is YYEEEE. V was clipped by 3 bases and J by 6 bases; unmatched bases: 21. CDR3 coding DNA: TGTGCCAGCAGCTCTTCATCCCGACGCGGACTAGTACTCGGCAATGAGCAGTTCTTC. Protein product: CASSSSSRRGLVLGNEQFF.

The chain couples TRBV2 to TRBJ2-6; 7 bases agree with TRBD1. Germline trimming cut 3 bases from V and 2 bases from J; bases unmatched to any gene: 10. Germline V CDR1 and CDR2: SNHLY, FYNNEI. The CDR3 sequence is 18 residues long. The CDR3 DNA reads TGTGCCAGCAGTGATTTCGGCAGGCAGGGGGCTGGGGCCAACGTCCTGACTTTC. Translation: CASSDFGRQGAGANVLTF.

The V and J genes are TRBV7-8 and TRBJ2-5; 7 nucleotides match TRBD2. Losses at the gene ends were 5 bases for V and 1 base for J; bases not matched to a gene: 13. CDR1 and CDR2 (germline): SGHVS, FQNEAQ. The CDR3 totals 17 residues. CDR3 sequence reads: CASSPRRSGEFQETQYF. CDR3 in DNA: TGTGCCAGCAGCCCCCGAAGAAGCGGGGAGTTCCAAGAGACCCAGTACTTC.

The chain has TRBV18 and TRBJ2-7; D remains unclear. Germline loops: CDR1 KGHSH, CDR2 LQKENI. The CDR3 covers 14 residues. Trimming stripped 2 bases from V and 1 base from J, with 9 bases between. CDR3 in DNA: TGTGCCAGCTCACCAGGCACGGGTTCCTACGAGCAGTACTTC. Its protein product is CASSPGTGSYEQYF.

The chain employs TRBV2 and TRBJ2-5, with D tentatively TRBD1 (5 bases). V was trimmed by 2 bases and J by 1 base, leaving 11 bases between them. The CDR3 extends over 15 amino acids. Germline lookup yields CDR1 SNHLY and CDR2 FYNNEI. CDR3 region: CASSELFQGQETQYF. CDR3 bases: TGTGCCAGCAGTGAACTCTTCCAGGGCCAAGAGACCCAGTACTTC.

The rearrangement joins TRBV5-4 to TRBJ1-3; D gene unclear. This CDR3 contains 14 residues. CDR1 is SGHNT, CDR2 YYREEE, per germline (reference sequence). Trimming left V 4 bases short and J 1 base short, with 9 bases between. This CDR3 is CASSVGGSGNTIYF. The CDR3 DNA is TGTGCCAGCAGCGTAGGCGGTTCTGGAAACACCATATATTTT.

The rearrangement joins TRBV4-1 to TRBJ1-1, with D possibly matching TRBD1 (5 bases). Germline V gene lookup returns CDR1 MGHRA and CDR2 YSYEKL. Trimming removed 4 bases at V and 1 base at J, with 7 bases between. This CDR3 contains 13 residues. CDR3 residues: CASSRDRNTEAFF. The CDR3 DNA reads TGCGCCAGCAGCCGAGACAGGAACACTGAAGCTTTCTTT.

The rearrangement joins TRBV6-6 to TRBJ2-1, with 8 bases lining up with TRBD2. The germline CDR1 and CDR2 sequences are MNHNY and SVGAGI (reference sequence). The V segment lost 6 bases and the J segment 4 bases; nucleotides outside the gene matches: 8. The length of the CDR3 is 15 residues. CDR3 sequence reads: CASRRGTRGYNEQFF. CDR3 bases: TGTGCCAGCAGGCGCGGGACTAGGGGGTACAATGAGCAGTTCTTC.

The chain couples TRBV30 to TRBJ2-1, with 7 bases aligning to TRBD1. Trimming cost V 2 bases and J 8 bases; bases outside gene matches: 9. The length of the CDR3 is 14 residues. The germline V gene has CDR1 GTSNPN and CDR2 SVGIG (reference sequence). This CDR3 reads CAWSHGQAVDEQFF. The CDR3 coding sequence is TGTGCCTGGAGTCATGGACAGGCTGTAGATGAGCAGTTCTTC.

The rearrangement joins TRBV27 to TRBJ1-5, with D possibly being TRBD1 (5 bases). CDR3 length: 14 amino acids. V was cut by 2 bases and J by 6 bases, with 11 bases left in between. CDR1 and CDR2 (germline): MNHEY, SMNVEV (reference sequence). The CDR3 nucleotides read TGTGCCAGCAGTTTAGGGGCGCGGATTCAGCCCCAGCATTTT. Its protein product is CASSLGARIQPQHF.

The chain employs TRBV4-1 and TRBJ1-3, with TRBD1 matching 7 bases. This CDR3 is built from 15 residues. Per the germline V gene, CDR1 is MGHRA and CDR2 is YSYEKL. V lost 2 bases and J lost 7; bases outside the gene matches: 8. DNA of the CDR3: TGCGCCAGCAGCCAAAACAGGGGAGTAGGGAACACCATATATTTT. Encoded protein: CASSQNRGVGNTIYF.

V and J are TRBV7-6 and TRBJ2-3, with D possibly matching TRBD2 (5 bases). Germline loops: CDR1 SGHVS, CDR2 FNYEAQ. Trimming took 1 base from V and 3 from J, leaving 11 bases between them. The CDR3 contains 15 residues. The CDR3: CASSLVASSTDTQYF. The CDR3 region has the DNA TGTGCCAGCAGCTTAGTGGCTAGCTCTACAGATACGCAGTATTTT.

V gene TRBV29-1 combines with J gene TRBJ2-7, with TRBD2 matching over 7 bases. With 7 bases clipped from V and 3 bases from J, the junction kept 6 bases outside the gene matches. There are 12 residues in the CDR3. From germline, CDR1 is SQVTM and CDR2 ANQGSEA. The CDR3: CSARELGYEQYF. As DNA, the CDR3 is TGCAGCGCGCGGGAGCTAGGCTACGAGCAGTACTTC.

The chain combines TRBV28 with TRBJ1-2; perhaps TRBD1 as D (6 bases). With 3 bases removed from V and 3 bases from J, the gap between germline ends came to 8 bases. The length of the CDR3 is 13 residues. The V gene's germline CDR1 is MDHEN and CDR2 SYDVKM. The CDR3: CASSFPGDYGYTF. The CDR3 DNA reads TGTGCCAGCAGTTTTCCAGGGGACTATGGCTACACCTTC.

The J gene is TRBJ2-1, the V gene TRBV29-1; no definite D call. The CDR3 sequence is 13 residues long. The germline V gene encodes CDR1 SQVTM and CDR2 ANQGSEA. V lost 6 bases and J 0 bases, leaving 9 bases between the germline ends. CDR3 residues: CSVKLDSYNEQFF. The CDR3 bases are TGCAGCGTCAAGCTTGACTCCTACAATGAGCAGTTCTTC.

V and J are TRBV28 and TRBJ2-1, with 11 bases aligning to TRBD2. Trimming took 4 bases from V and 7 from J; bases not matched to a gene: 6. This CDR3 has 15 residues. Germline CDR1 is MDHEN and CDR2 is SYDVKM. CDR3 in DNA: TGTGCCAGCAGTTCACTAGCGGGAGAGGGAAATGAGCAGTTCTTC. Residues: CASSSLAGEGNEQFF.

The DNA for the CDR3 is TGCGCCAGCAGCCCCGGGACTAGCGTTCAAGAGACCCAGTACTTC. Protein: CASSPGTSVQETQYF. The chain recombines TRBV10-2 with TRBJ2-5; 10 nucleotides line up with TRBD2. The V gene's germline CDR1 is WSHSY and CDR2 SAAADI. V was clipped by 6 bases and J by 2 bases; unmatched bases: 6. The CDR3 extends over 15 amino acids.

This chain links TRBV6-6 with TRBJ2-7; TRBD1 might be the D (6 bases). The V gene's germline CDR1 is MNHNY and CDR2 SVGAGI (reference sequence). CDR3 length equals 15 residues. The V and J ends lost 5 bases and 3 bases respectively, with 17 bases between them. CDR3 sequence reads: CASSHTLGAYYEQYV. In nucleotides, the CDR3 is TGTGCCAGCAGTCACACCTTGGGGGCATACTACGAGCAGTACGTC.

The CDR3 DNA reads TGTGCCAGCAGACTAGCGGAGACCTTATACGAGCAGTACTTC. This codes for CASRLAETLYEQYF. The chain recombines TRBV28 with TRBJ2-5; 8 bases agree with TRBD2. The end of the DNA aligns better with TRBJ2-7, so the J call may be wrong. The CDR3 is made up of 14 amino acids. Germline V gene sequence: CDR1 MDHEN, CDR2 SYDVKM.